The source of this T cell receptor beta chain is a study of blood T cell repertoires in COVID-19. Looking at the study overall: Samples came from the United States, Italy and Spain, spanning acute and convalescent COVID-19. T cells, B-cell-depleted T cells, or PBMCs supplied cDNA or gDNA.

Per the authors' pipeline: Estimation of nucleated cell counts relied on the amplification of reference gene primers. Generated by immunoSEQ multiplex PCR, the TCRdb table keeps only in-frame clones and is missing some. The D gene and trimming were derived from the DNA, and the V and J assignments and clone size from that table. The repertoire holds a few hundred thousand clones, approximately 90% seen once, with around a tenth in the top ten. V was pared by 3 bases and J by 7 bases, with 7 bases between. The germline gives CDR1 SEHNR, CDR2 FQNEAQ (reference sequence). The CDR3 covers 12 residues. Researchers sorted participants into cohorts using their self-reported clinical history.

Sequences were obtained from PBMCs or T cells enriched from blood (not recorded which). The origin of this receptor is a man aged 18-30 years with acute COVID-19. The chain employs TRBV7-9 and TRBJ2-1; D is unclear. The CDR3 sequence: CASSFGVNEQFF. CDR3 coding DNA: TGTGCCAGCAGCTTCGGAGTGAATGAGCAGTTCTTC.